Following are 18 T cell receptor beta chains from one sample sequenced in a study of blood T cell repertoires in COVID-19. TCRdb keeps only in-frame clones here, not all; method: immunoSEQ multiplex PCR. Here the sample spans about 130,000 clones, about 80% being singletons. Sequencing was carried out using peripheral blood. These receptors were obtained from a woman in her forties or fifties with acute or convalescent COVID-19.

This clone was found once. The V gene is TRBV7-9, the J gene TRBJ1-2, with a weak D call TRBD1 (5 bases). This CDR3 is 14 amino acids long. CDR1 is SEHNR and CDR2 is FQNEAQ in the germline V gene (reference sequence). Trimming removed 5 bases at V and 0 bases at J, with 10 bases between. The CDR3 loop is CASSPAGANYGYTF. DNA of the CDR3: TGTGCCAGCAGCCCCGCGGGGGCTAACTATGGCTACACCTTC.

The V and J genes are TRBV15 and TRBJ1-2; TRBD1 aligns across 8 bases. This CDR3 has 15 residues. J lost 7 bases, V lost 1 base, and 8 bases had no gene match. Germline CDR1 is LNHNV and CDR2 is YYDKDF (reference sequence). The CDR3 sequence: CATSRAPTGVGGYTF. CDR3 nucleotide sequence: TGTGCCACCAGCAGAGCCCCGACAGGGGTTGGTGGCTACACCTTC.

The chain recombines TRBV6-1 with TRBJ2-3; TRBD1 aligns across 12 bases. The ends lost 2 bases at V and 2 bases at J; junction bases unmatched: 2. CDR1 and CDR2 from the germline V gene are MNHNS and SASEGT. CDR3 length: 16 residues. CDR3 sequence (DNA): TGTGCCAGCAGTGAAATGGGACAGGGGGCCACAGATACGCAGTATTTT. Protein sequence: CASSEMGQGATDTQYF.

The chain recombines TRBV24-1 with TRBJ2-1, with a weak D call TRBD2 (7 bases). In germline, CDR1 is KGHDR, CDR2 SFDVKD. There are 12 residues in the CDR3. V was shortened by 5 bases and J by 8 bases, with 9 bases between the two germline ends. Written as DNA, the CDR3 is TGTGCCACCAGTGCGGGGGGCGATGAGCAGTTCTTC. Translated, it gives CATSAGGDEQFF.

The CDR3 sequence is CASSLADGGETQYF. The DNA for the CDR3 is TGCGCCAGCAGCTTGGCCGACGGCGGGGAGACCCAGTACTTC. The chain joins TRBV5-1 to TRBJ2-5; D is perhaps TRBD2 (5 bases). Looked up from germline, CDR1 is SGHRS and CDR2 is YFSETQ. The CDR3 loop spans 14 amino acids. Trimming left V 0 bases short and J 5 bases short, with 11 bases between.

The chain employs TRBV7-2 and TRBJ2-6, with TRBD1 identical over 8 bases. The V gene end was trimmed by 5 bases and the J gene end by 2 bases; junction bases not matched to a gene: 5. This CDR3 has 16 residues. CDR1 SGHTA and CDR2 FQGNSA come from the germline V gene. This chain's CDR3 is CASSILTGAGANVLTF. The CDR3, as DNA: TGTGCCAGCAGCATTCTGACAGGGGCTGGGGCCAACGTCCTGACTTTC.

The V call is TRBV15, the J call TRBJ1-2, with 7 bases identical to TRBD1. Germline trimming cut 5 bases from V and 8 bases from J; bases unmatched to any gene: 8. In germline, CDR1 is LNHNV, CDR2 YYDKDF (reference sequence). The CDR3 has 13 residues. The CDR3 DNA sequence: TGTGCCACCAGCTCCACAGGGGCGCCCGGCTACACCTTC. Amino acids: CATSSTGAPGYTF.

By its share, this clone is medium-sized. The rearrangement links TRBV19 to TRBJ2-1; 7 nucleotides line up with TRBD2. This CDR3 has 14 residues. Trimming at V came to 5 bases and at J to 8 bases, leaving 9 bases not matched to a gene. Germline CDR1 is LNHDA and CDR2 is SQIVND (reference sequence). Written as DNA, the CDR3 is TGTGCCAGTAGTGAAGGCGGGGGACTTGATGAGCAGTTCTTC. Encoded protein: CASSEGGGLDEQFF.

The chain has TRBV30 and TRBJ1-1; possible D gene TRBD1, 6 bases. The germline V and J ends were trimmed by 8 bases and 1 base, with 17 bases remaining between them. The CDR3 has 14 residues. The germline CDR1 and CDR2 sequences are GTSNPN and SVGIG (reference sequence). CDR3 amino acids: CARREGQRNTEAFF. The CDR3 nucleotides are TGTGCCCGCCGGGAAGGACAGCGGAACACTGAAGCTTTCTTT.

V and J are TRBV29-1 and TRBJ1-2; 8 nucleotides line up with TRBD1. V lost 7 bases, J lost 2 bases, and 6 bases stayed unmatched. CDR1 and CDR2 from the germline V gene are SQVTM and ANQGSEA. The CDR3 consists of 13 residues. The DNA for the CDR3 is TGCAGCGGCGGACAGGGACTAAACTATGGCTACACCTTC. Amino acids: CSGGQGLNYGYTF. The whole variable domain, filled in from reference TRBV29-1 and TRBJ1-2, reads SAVISQKPSRDICQRGTSLTIQCQVDSQVTMMFWYRQQPGQSLTLIATANQGSEATYESGFVIDKFPISRPNLTFSTLTVSNMSPEDSSIYLCSGGQGLNYGYTFGSGTRLTVV.

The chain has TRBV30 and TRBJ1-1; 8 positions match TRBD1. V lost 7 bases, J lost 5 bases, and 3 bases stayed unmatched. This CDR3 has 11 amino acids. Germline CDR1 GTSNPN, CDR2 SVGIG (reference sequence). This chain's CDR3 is CASHRGTEAFF. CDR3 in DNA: TGTGCCTCCCACAGGGGGACTGAAGCTTTCTTT.

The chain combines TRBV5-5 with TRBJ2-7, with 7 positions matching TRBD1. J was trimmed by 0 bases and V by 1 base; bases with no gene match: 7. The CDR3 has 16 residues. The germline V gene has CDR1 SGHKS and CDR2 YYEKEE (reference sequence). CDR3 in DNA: TGTGCCAGCAGCTTGCTAGACAGGGCGAGCTCCTACGAGCAGTACTTC. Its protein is CASSLLDRASSYEQYF.

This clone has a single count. CDR3 sequence: CASKGAGGNTIYF. CDR3 bases: TGTGCCAGCAAGGGGGCGGGTGGAAACACCATATATTTT. This chain connects TRBV27 to TRBJ1-3; 7 bases line up with TRBD1. V gave up 7 bases and J gave up 3 bases; unmatched junction bases: 3. CDR1 and CDR2 (germline): MNHEY, SMNVEV (reference sequence). This CDR3 is 13 amino acids long.

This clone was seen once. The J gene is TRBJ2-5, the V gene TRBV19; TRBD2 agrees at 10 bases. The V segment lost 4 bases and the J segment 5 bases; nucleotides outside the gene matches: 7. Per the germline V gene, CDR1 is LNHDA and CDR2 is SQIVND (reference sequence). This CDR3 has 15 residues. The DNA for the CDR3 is TGTGCCAGTAGTAGACAGGGACTAGCGAGTGAGACCCAGTACTTC. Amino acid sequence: CASSRQGLASETQYF.

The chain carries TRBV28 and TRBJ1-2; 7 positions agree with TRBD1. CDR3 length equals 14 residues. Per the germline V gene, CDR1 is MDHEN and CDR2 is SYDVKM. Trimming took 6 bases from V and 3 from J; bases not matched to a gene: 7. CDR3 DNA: TGTGCCAGCAGCCAAGCCGGGACAGACTATGGCTACACCTTC. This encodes CASSQAGTDYGYTF.

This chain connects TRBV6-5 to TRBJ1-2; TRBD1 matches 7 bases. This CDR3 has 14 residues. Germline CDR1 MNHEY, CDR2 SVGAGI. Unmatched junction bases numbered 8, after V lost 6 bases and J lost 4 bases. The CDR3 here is CASSKTGLGYGYTF. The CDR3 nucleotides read TGTGCCAGCAGCAAGACAGGGCTTGGCTATGGCTACACCTTC.

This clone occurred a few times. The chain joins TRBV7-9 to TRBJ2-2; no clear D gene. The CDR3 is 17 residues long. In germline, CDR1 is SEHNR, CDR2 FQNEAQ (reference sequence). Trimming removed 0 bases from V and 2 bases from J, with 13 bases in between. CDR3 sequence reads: CASSLATDHLNTGELFF. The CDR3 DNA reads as TGTGCCAGCAGCTTAGCAACAGACCACTTAAACACCGGGGAGCTGTTTTTT.

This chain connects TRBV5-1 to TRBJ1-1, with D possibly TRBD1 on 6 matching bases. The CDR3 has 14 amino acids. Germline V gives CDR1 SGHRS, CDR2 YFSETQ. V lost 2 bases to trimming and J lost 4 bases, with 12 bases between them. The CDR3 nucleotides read TGCGCCAGCAGCTTCCAGGGGAGCGGCACTGAAGCTTTCTTT. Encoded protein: CASSFQGSGTEAFF.